This T cell receptor (beta chain) was sequenced during a study of blood T cells in healthy people across ages (dated by TCRdb to 2014 to 2015). About the study as a whole: In model experiments, template switching captured about one uniquely barcoded TCR beta cDNA molecule for every two T cells. To track age-related changes in TCR beta repertoire diversity, the study relied on deep sequencing normalized with unique cDNA molecular identifiers. Using the same blood draw, the study looked at two additional independent replicas of 1 million unique cDNA reads for two donors, one aged 18 to 30 and the other aged 80 or older. To avoid experimental bias, donors of different ages were randomly spread across the sequencing lanes. Four age groups were formed from the donors: young (average approximately 15 years), middle-aged (approximately 42), aged (more than 55) and long-lived (less than 85). The research as a whole found: Observed TCR beta diversity correlated strongly with the percentage of naive T cells measured by flow cytometry. Compared with the aged group, the long-lived group had more naive CD4+ T cells, fewer expanded clones and increased TCR diversity, a pattern suggesting age selection. Observed TCR beta diversity per million T cells fell roughly linearly with age, and a significant reduction was already apparent by age roughly 40. Conclusive comparison of naive and antigen-experienced compartments was prevented by the profiling of bulk unsorted PBMCs. Because the CMV infection status of the donors was unknown, age-related changes in expanded clonotypes may potentially have been confounded. Estimates of total diversity based on one million sequenced T cells were regarded as lower bounds and as underestimates.

Library prep was done by 5' RACE. The listed sequencing device is Illumina HiSeq 2500. A second PCR of roughly 7 to 12 cycles was run with a J-beta primer mix and a sample-barcoded 5' primer. A unique molecular identifier was introduced onto each TCR beta cDNA molecule by a template-switch 5' adaptor carrying 12 random nucleotides. At least 2.5 million CDR3-containing paired-end reads were obtained from each sample. First-strand cDNA was synthesized from all RNA with the Mint cDNA synthesis kit, primed by a TRBC-specific oligonucleotide. Following uracil-DNA glycosylase treatment, all cDNA underwent a first 18-cycle PCR with the universal primers M1SS and BC2_uni_R. Turning to the authors' computational methods: For normalization, 1 million high-quality reads were randomly selected from each sample, with every read carrying a distinct molecular identifier. Reads with shared molecular identifiers were discarded instead of being binned into consensus sequences. MiTCR, set to a Q25 quality threshold and the strictest error-elimination algorithm, was used for CDR3 identification, clonotype clustering and error correction. A nonparametric unseen species model with Euler transformation was used to estimate lower-bound total TCR beta diversity. Using fastp trimming at Q25 and MiXCR clonotype assembly, TCRdb reanalyzed the public sequencing data and kept in-frame beta chains. Rows matching on CDR3 protein sequence are summarized as one entry with the most common DNA and genes. V and J calls and clone size were set by TCRdb, not the authors. Across this sample there are some 710,000 distinct CDR3 sequences, with 22% seen only once. The top ten constitute 22% of the sample.

Points on this clonotype: Its binding antigen is unknown. No base-level quality is on record; no much larger clone is a single base apart.

CDR1 and CDR2, looked up from the germline V gene, are MGHDK and SYGVNS. There are 17 amino acids in the CDR3, from cysteine to phenylalanine inclusive. The only DNA kept is the CDR3, 51 bases in frame from the first base. Compared with germline, V lacks 3 bases and J lacks 6 bases; bases without a gene match: 12. The donors were around 39 Caucasian individuals from Russia, aged roughly 6 to 100 years, who were systemically healthy. Each donor gave about 9.2 milliliters of peripheral blood, drawn into EDTA-treated Vacutainer tubes. Ficoll-Paque density-gradient centrifugation was used to isolate PBMCs, with at least 6 million per sample. Trizol reagent was used to extract total RNA from PBMCs, with at least 5 micrograms per sample. Naive CD45RAhigh/CD27high T cell percentages were measured by flow cytometry on a PBMC aliquot from every donor.

Recombination joined TRBV25-1 with TRBJ2-3, and 10 bases in between align with TRBD1. This receptor was identified in a man aged 70-80 years in good health. The sample consisted of blood. The nucleotide sequence reads TGTGCCAGCAGTGATGTCTGGGGGACAGGGGTATGGGATACGCAGTATTTT. Translated, this gives CASSDVWGTGVWDTQYF.